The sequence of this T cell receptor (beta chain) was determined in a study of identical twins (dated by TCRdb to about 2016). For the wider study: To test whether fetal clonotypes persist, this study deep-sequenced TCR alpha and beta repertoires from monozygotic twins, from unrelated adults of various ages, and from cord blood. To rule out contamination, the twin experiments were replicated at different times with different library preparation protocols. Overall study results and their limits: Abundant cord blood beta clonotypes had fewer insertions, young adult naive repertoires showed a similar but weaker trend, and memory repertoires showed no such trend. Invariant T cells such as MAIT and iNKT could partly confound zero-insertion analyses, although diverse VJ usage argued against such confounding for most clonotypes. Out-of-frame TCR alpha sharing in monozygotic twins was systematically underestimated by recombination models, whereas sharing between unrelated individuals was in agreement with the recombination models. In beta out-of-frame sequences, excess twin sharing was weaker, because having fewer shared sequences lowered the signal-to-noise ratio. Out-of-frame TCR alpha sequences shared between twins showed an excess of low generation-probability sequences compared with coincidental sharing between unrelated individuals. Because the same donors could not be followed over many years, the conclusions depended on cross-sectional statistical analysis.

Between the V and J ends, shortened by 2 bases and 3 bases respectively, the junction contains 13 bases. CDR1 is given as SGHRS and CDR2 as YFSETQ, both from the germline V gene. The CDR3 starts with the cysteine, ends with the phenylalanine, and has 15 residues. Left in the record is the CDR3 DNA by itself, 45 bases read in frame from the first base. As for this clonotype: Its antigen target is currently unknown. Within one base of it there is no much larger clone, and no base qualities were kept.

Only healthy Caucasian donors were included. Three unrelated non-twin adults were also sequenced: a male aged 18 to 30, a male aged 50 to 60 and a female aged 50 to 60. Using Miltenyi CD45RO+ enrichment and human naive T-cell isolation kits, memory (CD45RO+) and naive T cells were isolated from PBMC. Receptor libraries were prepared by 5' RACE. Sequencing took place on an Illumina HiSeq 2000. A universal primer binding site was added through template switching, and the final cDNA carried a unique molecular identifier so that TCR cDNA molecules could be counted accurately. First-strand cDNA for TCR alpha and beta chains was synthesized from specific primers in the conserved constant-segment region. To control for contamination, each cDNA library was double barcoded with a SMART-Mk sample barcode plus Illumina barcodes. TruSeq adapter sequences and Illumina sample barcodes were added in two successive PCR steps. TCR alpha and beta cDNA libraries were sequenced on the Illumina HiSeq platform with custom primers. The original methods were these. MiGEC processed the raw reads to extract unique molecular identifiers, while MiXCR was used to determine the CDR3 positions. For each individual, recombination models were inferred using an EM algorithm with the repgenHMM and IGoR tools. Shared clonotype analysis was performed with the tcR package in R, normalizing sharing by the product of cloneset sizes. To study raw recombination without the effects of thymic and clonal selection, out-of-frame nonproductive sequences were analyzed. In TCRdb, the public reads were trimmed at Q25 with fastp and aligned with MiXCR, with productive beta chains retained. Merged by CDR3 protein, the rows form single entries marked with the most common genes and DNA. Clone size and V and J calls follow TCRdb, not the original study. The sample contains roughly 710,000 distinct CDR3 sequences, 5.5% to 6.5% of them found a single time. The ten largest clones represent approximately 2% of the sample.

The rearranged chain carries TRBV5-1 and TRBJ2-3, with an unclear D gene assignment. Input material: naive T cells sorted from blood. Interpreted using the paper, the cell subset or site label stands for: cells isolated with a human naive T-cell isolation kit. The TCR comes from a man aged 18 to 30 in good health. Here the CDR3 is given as CASSLGELRTDTQYF. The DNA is TGCGCCAGCAGCTTAGGCGAACTTCGAACAGATACGCAGTATTTT.